These T cell receptor beta chains were read from a single sample in a study of Ad26.COV2.S vaccination and SARS-CoV-2 variants. Using immunoSEQ multiplex PCR, the repertoire was profiled, and TCRdb retains in-frame clones only, with some absent. This sample has about 350,000 clones, with 85% to 90% found just once. Sample: peripheral blood, taken in a trial of Ad26.COV2.S vaccine versus placebo. These receptors were obtained from a person aged 18-60 years who received the Ad26.COV2.S COVID-19 vaccine or a placebo. CDR3s include the opening cysteine and the closing phenylalanine or tryptophan. A D gene is named only where the DNA matches it firmly. Part of the rows lack a size; the others show once, few, many or a class for expanded clones.

J: TRBJ2-2; length: 15; size: .; V: TRBV5-1; D: .; DNA: TGCGCCAGCGATCGCGGGACAGAGAACACCGGGGAGCTGTTTTTT; CDR3: CASDRGTENTGELFF
J: TRBJ2-1; length: 12; size: few; V: TRBV5-1; D: .; DNA: TGCGCCAGCAGCCCGCTTGTCGGTGAGCAGTTCTTC; CDR3: CASSPLVGEQFF
J: TRBJ1-4; length: 14; size: .; V: TRBV5-1; D: TRBD1; DNA: TGCGCCAGCAGCTTGGGACAGGGTGATGAAAAACTGTTTTTT; CDR3: CASSLGQGDEKLFF
J: TRBJ2-7; length: 16; size: few; V: TRBV3-1/TRBV3-2; D: .; DNA: TGTGCCAGCAGCCAAGTAGTTGGGGGCCGATCTTACGAGCAGTACTTC; CDR3: CASSQVVGGRSYEQYF
J: TRBJ2-7; length: 15; size: .; V: TRBV13; D: TRBD1; DNA: TGTGCCAGCAGCTATAGGACAGGGGGCGGCTACGAGCAGTACTTC; CDR3: CASSYRTGGGYEQYF
J: TRBJ1-2; length: 13; size: .; V: TRBV30; D: .; DNA: TGTGCCTGGAGTGTACGCAGGCTAAATGGCTACACCTTC; CDR3: CAWSVRRLNGYTF
J: TRBJ2-7; length: 13; size: many; V: TRBV13; D: .; DNA: TGTGCCAGCAGCTCCGGGGGCTCCTACGAGCAGTACTTC; CDR3: CASSSGGSYEQYF
J: TRBJ2-1; length: 17; size: few; V: TRBV2; D: .; DNA: TGTGCCAGCGAAGAGGGTTTCGGCAGTGGCTCCTACAATGAGCAGTTCTTC; CDR3: CASEEGFGSGSYNEQFF
J: TRBJ2-1; length: 13; size: .; V: TRBV11-2; D: .; DNA: TGTGCCAGCAGCTTAGCGGGTACGCGTGAGCAGTTCTTC; CDR3: CASSLAGTREQFF
J: TRBJ2-1; length: 17; size: .; V: TRBV18; D: TRBD2; DNA: TGTGCCAGCTCACCTAAGACTAGCGGGAATTCTTACAATGAGCAGTTCTTC; CDR3: CASSPKTSGNSYNEQFF
J: TRBJ2-7; length: 13; size: .; V: TRBV5-4; D: TRBD1; DNA: TGTGCCAGCAGCTTGGACAGGGGAAGGGGGCAGTACTTC; CDR3: CASSLDRGRGQYF
J: TRBJ2-5; length: 15; size: .; V: TRBV7-8; D: TRBD1; DNA: TGTGCCAGCAGCTTAACTCCGGGACAGCAAGAGACCCAGTACTTC; CDR3: CASSLTPGQQETQYF
J: TRBJ2-3; length: 17; size: .; V: TRBV21-1; D: .; DNA: .; CDR3: CASSKDRWGGGTDTQYF
J: TRBJ1-1; length: 14; size: .; V: TRBV5-5; D: .; DNA: TGTGCCAGCAGCTTATCAGGGAAGGGCCCTGAAGCTTTCTTT; CDR3: CASSLSGKGPEAFF
J: TRBJ2-1; length: 15; size: once; V: TRBV5-1; D: .; DNA: TGCGCCAGCAGCTTGTCGGTAGCGCGTTACAATGAGCAGTTCTTC; CDR3: CASSLSVARYNEQFF
J: TRBJ1-6; length: 15; size: .; V: TRBV3-1/TRBV3-2; D: .; DNA: TGTGCCAGCAGCCAAGAGGGCAGGGGTAATTCACCCCTCCACTTT; CDR3: CASSQEGRGNSPLHF
J: TRBJ1-6; length: 14; size: .; V: TRBV11-1; D: TRBD1; DNA: TGTGCCAGCAGCCGGGACAGAACTAATTCACCCCTCCACTTT; CDR3: CASSRDRTNSPLHF
J: TRBJ2-7; length: 14; size: .; V: TRBV11-2; D: TRBD1; DNA: TGTGCCAGCAGCTACGACAGGGGGCCCTACGAGCAGTACTTC; CDR3: CASSYDRGPYEQYF
J: TRBJ1-3; length: 15; size: .; V: TRBV6-5; D: .; DNA: TGTGCCAGCAGTTACGACCGGCAATCTGGAAACACCATATATTTT; CDR3: CASSYDRQSGNTIYF
J: TRBJ1-1; length: 19; size: .; V: TRBV27; D: TRBD1; DNA: TGTGCCAGCAGTTTTCTCGGACAGGGAAGAGGGGGGGTGAACACTGAAGCTTTCTTT; CDR3: CASSFLGQGRGGVNTEAFF
J: TRBJ2-1; length: 15; size: .; V: TRBV5-6; D: .; DNA: TGTGCCAGCAGCTTGGGACCCTTCTCCTACAATGAGCAGTTCTTC; CDR3: CASSLGPFSYNEQFF
J: TRBJ1-3; length: 15; size: .; V: TRBV11-3; D: .; DNA: TGTGCCAGCAGCTTACCCCCAGGAGACGATGGAACCATATATTTT; CDR3: CASSLPPGDDGTIYF
J: TRBJ1-3; length: 16; size: .; V: TRBV4-1; D: .; DNA: TGCGCCAGCAGCCAAGTCTCGGCGGATTCTGGAAACACCATATATTTT; CDR3: CASSQVSADSGNTIYF
J: TRBJ1-2; length: 15; size: .; V: TRBV6-2/TRBV6-3; D: .; DNA: TGTGCCAGCAGTTACCTGTTCAAGTCGGACTATGGCTACACCTTC; CDR3: CASSYLFKSDYGYTF
J: TRBJ2-1; length: 10; size: .; V: TRBV5-8; D: TRBD2; DNA: TGTGCCAGCAGCCGGACTAGTCCGTTCTTC; CDR3: CASSRTSPFF